These 6 T cell receptor beta chains came from one sample sequenced in a study of T and B cells in COVID-19 patients. From blood, about 250-500 ng of genomic DNA served as TRB template. Multiplex PCR with BIOMED2 TRB-A/B primer pools amplified TRB rearrangements. MiXCR was run by TCRdb on the multiplex PCR reads, yielding one entry per CDR3 protein. The sample lists about 17,000 distinct CDR3 sequences, 28% occurring once. The sequenced sample consisted of blood. These TCRs come from a human donor who had recovered from COVID-19.

This clonotype was counted ten times or more. The chain's CDR3 is CASSKGTEYEKLFF. DNA for the CDR3: TGTGCCAGCAGCAAAGGGACGGAATATGAAAAACTGTTTTTT. The rearrangement joins TRBV5-4 to TRBJ1-4, with a possible D match to TRBD1 (5 bases). The CDR3 runs 14 residues. V lost 4 bases and J 6 bases, leaving 13 bases between the germline ends. Per germline, CDR1 SGHNT and CDR2 YYREEE (reference sequence).

V and J are TRBV6-2 or TRBV6-3 and TRBJ1-5; the D gene is possibly TRBD1 (5 bases). The CDR3 is 14 residues long. The V end lost 7 bases, the J end lost 5 bases, and 15 bases lay between the germline ends. Per the germline V gene, CDR1 is MNHEY and CDR2 is SVGEGT. DNA for the CDR3: TGTGCCAGCACAAGAGCGGGGGATCATCAGCCCCAGCATTTT. Translated: CASTRAGDHQPQHF.

This clonotype was seen repeatedly, ten times or more. The chain recombines TRBV12-3 or TRBV12-4 with TRBJ1-1; unclear D gene. Between the trimmed V and J ends, which lost 3 bases and 5 bases, there was a span of 10 bases. This CDR3 comprises 13 residues. The CDR3 nucleotides are TGTGCCAGCAGTTTCGGGGTTCATACTGAAGCTTTCTTT. Protein: CASSFGVHTEAFF.

The table lists this clonotype with a count of one. This may arise from a read error, as a much more abundant clone is one base away. The chain couples TRBV6-5 to TRBJ2-1; the match to TRBD2 covers 9 bases. The germline V gene encodes CDR1 MNHEY and CDR2 SVGAGI. The CDR3 spans 15 residues. With V trimmed by 3 bases and J by 10 bases, 10 bases remained unmatched. As DNA, the CDR3 is TGTGCCAGCAGTTATAGCGGGGGAGTTTCCTACGAGCAGTTCTTC. Translated: CASSYSGGVSYEQFF.

This clonotype was found many times. The V and J genes are TRBV5-6 and TRBJ2-3; the match to TRBD2 covers 9 bases. Germline-derived CDR1 and CDR2 are SGHDT and YYEEEE. The CDR3 runs 18 residues. Trimming removed 0 bases from V and 1 base from J; junction bases left unmatched: 9. The CDR3 region has the DNA TGTGCCAGCAGCTTGGTAGGTAGCGGGGGAGCACGCACAGATACGCAGTATTTT. It yields the protein CASSLVGSGGARTDTQYF. Drawing the rest from reference TRBV5-6 and TRBJ2-3, the complete variable domain is DAGVTQSPTHLIKTRGQQVTLRCSPKSGHDTVSWYQQALGQGPQFIFQYYEEEERQRGNFPDRFSGHQFPNYSSELNVNALLLGDSALYLCASSLVGSGGARTDTQYFGPGTRLTVL.

This rearrangement joins TRBV5-1 to TRBJ1-6, with 9 bases that match TRBD1. CDR1 and CDR2 from the germline V gene are SGHRS and YFSETQ. The CDR3 is made up of 16 amino acids. V was clipped by 4 bases and J by 0 bases; unmatched bases: 2. The CDR3 DNA reads TGCGCCAGCAGCGGGGGACAGGGCTCCTATAATTCACCCCTCCACTTT. Its protein product is CASSGGQGSYNSPLHF.